These 9 T cell receptor beta chains were all obtained from the same sample, sequenced in a study of response to subunit inactivated influenza vaccine. In TCRdb, the RT-PCR reads were re-called with MiXCR into one record per CDR3 protein. This table has some 850,000 distinct CDR3 sequences, about a fifth appearing once. The sequences come from PBMCs from blood, collected less than 6 days after vaccination. The receptors derive from a man aged 50 to 59 who received an inactivated influenza vaccine.

The V and J genes are TRBV20-1 and TRBJ2-7; D uncertain. The CDR3 is 14 residues long. V shed 5 bases and J shed 0 bases, with 14 bases lying between them. Germline V gene data show CDR1 as DFQATT and CDR2 as SNEGSKA (reference sequence). CDR3 nucleotides: TGCAGTGCTGATGGGTTGATGAGCTCCTACGAGCAGTACTTC. It specifies CSADGLMSSYEQYF.

At least ten counts were recorded for this clonotype. The V and J genes are TRBV20-1 and TRBJ2-1; maybe TRBD2 (5 bases). CDR1 is DFQATT, CDR2 SNEGSKA, per germline (reference sequence). The CDR3 runs 12 residues. The V end was cut by 3 bases, the J end by 4 bases, with 7 bases between. The CDR3 DNA is TGCAGTGCTAGGCGCGGGTACAATGAGCAGTTCTTC. Residues: CSARRGYNEQFF.

This clonotype was counted a few times. The V call is TRBV7-9, the J call TRBJ2-7; no clear D gene. The CDR3 is 14 amino acids. Trimming shortened V by 5 bases and J by 6 bases, and 17 bases separated the two germline ends. Germline lookup yields CDR1 SEHNR and CDR2 FQNEAQ (reference sequence). In DNA, the CDR3 is TGTGCCAGCAGCGTGGACGGGCCAGGTGGCGAGCAGTACTTC. Translation gives CASSVDGPGGEQYF.

The V gene is TRBV4-2, the J gene TRBJ2-7; 12 bases line up with TRBD2. Germline V gives CDR1 LGHNA, CDR2 YNFKEQ. J lost 4 bases, V lost 0 bases, and 4 bases had no gene match. This CDR3 region has 16 residues. The CDR3 nucleotides are TGTGCCAGCAGCCAAGATCGGACTAGCGGGGAATACGAGCAGTACTTC. Amino acid sequence: CASSQDRTSGEYEQYF.

This clonotype was counted between two and nine times. The chain uses TRBV29-1 and TRBJ2-5, with 10 bases aligning to TRBD1. CDR1 is SQVTM and CDR2 is ANQGSEA in the germline V gene. V lost 0 bases and J lost 5; bases outside the gene matches: 6. This CDR3 is 15 amino acids long. This CDR3 reads CSVEETGGSAETQYF. For the CDR3, the DNA is TGCAGCGTTGAAGAGACAGGGGGCTCGGCGGAGACCCAGTACTTC.

This clonotype was found a few times. This chain connects TRBV4-2 to TRBJ2-4, with a weak D call TRBD1 (5 bases). V was shortened by 1 base and J by 0 bases, with 7 bases between the two germline ends. Germline lookup yields CDR1 LGHNA and CDR2 YNFKEQ. This CDR3 spans 15 amino acids. CDR3 loop: CASSQVTGAKNIQYF. The CDR3 DNA reads TGTGCCAGCAGCCAAGTTACAGGAGCCAAAAACATTCAGTACTTC.

For this clonotype: Because it lacks the conserved phenylalanine or tryptophan at the end, this CDR3 is likely a read error. V gene TRBV24-1 combines with J gene TRBJ2-5; 10 nucleotides agree with TRBD2. In germline, CDR1 is KGHDR, CDR2 SFDVKD. V shed 3 bases and J 4 bases; nucleotides not matched to a gene: 7. The CDR3 has 16 amino acids. The CDR3 protein is CATSDESGGARETQYL. As DNA, the CDR3 is TGTGCCACCAGTGATGAGAGCGGGGGGGCCCGAGAGACCCAGTACTTG.

This clonotype was seen a few times. The chain is built from TRBV5-1 and TRBJ1-5; TRBD1 might be the D (6 bases). V lost 0 bases, J lost 5 bases, and 21 bases lay in between. CDR3 size: 18 residues. Germline V lookup: CDR1 SGHRS, CDR2 YFSETQ. The CDR3 DNA is TGCGCCAGCAGCTTGGTCGCCCAGGGGTATAGTTTCTATCAGCCCCAGCATTTT. Protein: CASSLVAQGYSFYQPQHF.

The chain is built from TRBV5-1 and TRBJ2-1; 11 nucleotides line up with TRBD2. After removal of 2 bases from V and 7 bases from J, the junction contained 5 bases not matched to a gene. CDR1 is SGHRS, CDR2 YFSETQ, per germline. The CDR3 is 15 amino acids. This chain's CDR3 is CASSFTSGGGNEQFF. The CDR3 nucleotides read TGCGCCAGCAGCTTCACTAGCGGGGGAGGGAATGAGCAGTTCTTC.